This T cell receptor (beta chain) was sequenced during a study of cytomegalovirus exposure and HLA in healthy donors. Primers: 60 Vbeta forward and 13 Jbeta reverse. Clones were sequenced by immunoSEQ multiplex PCR, and TCRdb holds only the in-frame ones, with some missing. The sample includes 80,000 to 100,000 clones, about 77% seen only once; the top ten take about 3.3%. Overall study findings and caveats: A few chains linked to CMV were shown in vitro to be specific for CMV antigens. Later on, a genetic analysis was performed. It linked a missense variant in DCLRE1C with V- and J-gene trimming of TCR beta.

The germline V gene has CDR1 SGHTA and CDR2 FQGNSA. The junction had 3 bases not matched to a gene; V was cut back by 5 bases and J by 5 bases. This CDR3 spans 15 amino acids. About this clone itself: The antigen remains unidentified.

This sequence was found in a middle-aged man in good health and CMV-seronegative. The sequenced material came from PBMCs. V and J are TRBV7-2 and TRBJ2-1; 13 bases agree with TRBD2. CDR3 loop: CASSATSGGNNEQFF. The CDR3, as DNA: TGTGCCAGCAGCGCGACTAGCGGGGGGAACAATGAGCAGTTCTTC.